This T cell receptor beta chain comes out of a study of sequential checkpoint blockade in melanoma. The wider study: Randomization was 1:1 between first-line nivolumab→ipilimumab and ipilimumab→nivolumab. Both treatment sequences were followed by maintenance nivolumab.

TCRdb's table, derived via immunoSEQ multiplex PCR, lists solely in-frame clones and lacks some. This sample has approximately 5,000 clones, with over 65% found just once. The treatment: randomized to nivolumab then ipilimumab (arm A) or the reverse (arm B). Patients had received no earlier DNA-damaging chemotherapy. Sorted cells were live CD3+CD8+, lacking CD19 and CD56, from PBMCs. This specimen was CD8+ T cells sorted from blood (inferred from file names), taken from a patient given nivolumab and ipilimumab in sequence. This sequence originates from a human donor with melanoma.

The CDR3 reads CASSLVQREDYEQYF. The CDR3 DNA sequence: TGCGCCAGCAGCTTGGTACAGCGGGAGGACTACGAGCAGTACTTC. V is TRBV5-1 and J is TRBJ2-7; 9 nucleotides agree with TRBD2. This CDR3 comprises 15 residues. Germline V gene sequence: CDR1 SGHRS, CDR2 YFSETQ. Trimming took 0 bases from V and 3 from J; bases not matched to a gene: 4.